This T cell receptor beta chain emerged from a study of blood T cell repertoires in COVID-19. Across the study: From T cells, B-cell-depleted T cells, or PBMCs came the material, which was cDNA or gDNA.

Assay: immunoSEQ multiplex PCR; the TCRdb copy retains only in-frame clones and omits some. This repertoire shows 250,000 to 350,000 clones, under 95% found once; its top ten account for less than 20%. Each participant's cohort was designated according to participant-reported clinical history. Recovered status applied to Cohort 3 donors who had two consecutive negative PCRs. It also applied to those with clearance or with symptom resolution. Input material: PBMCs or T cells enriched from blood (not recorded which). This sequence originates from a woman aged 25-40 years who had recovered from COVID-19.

Here the CDR3 reads CASSPGTGYTGELFF. CDR3 coding DNA: TGCGCCAGCAGCCCCGGGACAGGGTATACCGGGGAGCTGTTTTTT. This sequence joins TRBV4-1 and TRBJ2-2; TRBD1 agrees at 9 bases. V lost 4 bases and J lost 5; bases outside the gene matches: 5. Germline lookup yields CDR1 MGHRA and CDR2 YSYEKL. The CDR3 consists of 15 residues.